Listed below are T cell receptor beta chains from one sample, sequenced in a study of human T cells and chemical hapten exposure. MiXCR, applied by TCRdb to the RACE reads, yields one record per CDR3 protein. The sample shows approximately 82,000 distinct CDR3 sequences, 12% of them seen only once. Sequences were derived from whole blood, sampled in connection with sensitization to the hapten diphenylcyclopropenone (DPC). These receptors were collected from a woman aged 55-70 years with alopecia areata. Some clones in this sample may be carry-over from other donors' samples. The CDR3 runs from the conserved cysteine through the conserved F or W. A D gene is named only where the DNA matches it firmly. A row's size may be missing; if present it is once, few, many or a size class.

V gene	D gene	J gene	clone size	CDR3 DNA	CDR3 protein
TRBV9	.	TRBJ2-1	.	TGTGCCAGCAGCGGGGGGCAGGGCTTTTACAATGAGCAGTTCTTC	CASSGGQGFYNEQFF
TRBV11-2	.	TRBJ2-3	.	TGTGCCAGCAGCACAGAAGGGAATACGCAGTATTTT	CASSTEGNTQYF
TRBV6-5	TRBD1	TRBJ1-2	.	TGTGCCAGCAGTTATGACAGGGGAATCAAGATCTCCTTC	CASSYDRGIKISF
TRBV5-4	.	TRBJ1-4	.	TGTGCCAGCAGCGAGAAGGGCAGCGCTAATGAAAAACTGTTTTTT	CASSEKGSANEKLFF
TRBV29-1	TRBD1	TRBJ1-2	.	TGCAGCGTTGGGGACAGCACTGGCTACACCTTC	CSVGDSTGYTF
TRBV29-1	TRBD1	TRBJ1-6	few	TGCAGCGTTGCGGATAGGACAGGGGGTAATTCACCCCTCCACTTT	CSVADRTGGNSPLHF
TRBV19	TRBD1	TRBJ2-2	.	TGTGCCAGTACACAGGGGGCAAATTCGAACACCGGGGAGCTGTTTTTT	CASTQGANSNTGELFF
TRBV5-5	.	TRBJ1-5	few	TGTGCCAGCAGCTTGGGCGGGCACCAGCCCCAGCATTTT	CASSLGGHQPQHF
TRBV2	TRBD1	TRBJ1-5	few	TGTGCCAGCAGGTCAGAGACAGGGAACAATCAGCCCCAGCATTTT	CASRSETGNNQPQHF
TRBV4-1	.	TRBJ2-1	few	TGCGCCAGCAGCCAAGATGACCTACCCCCGTACAATGAGCAGTTCTTC	CASSQDDLPPYNEQFF
TRBV3-1	TRBD2	TRBJ2-1	many	TGTGCCAGCCGGTTGTCGGGGGGGCCGGGTGAGCAGTTCTTC	CASRLSGGPGEQFF
TRBV10-3	TRBD1	TRBJ1-4	.	TGTGCCATCAGTCTAGGACAGGAGGAAGAAAAACTGTTTTTT	CAISLGQEEEKLFF
TRBV3-1	.	TRBJ1-2	few	TGTGCCAGCAGCCCCGGACGTTCCTTGTATGGCTACACCTTC	CASSPGRSLYGYTF
TRBV7-9	.	TRBJ1-5	many	TGTGCCAGCAGCTTATACTTAAATCAGCCCCAGCATTTT	CASSLYLNQPQHF
TRBV29-1	.	TRBJ2-4	few	TGCAGCGTCATAGGCTTTGGAGAAGCCAAAAACATTCAGTACTTC	CSVIGFGEAKNIQYF
TRBV29-1	TRBD2	TRBJ2-2	many	TGCAGCGCCGACCCCGGGACTAGCGGGGAGCTGTTTTTT	CSADPGTSGELFF
TRBV10-2	TRBD1	TRBJ1-1	many	TGCGCCAGCAGTGAAAACAGGGGGCGGACTCAAGCTTTCTTT	CASSENRGRTQAFF
TRBV29-1	.	TRBJ1-4	.	TGCAGCGTTGTACATCGGGCTAATGAAAAACTGTTTTTT	CSVVHRANEKLFF
TRBV11-2	TRBD1	TRBJ1-2	many	TGTGCCAGCAGCGAAACACTCGCAGGGGGCTATGGCTACACCTTC	CASSETLAGGYGYTF
TRBV12-3/TRBV12-4	.	TRBJ1-1	few	TGTGCCAGCAGTTTATTCGGGGGGCTGAACACTGAAGCTTTCTTT	CASSLFGGLNTEAFF
TRBV11-2	TRBD1	TRBJ2-1	few	TGTGCCAGCAGCATAGGACAGGGCCCCTACAATGAGCAGTTCTTC	CASSIGQGPYNEQFF
TRBV27	.	TRBJ1-2	many	TGTGCCAGCAAAACGGGGGCCGCTGGCTACACCTTC	CASKTGAAGYTF
TRBV6-5	.	TRBJ2-2	many	TGTGCCAGCGGGGGGACCGCGGGCACCGGGGAGCTGTTTTTT	CASGGTAGTGELFF
TRBV29-1	.	TRBJ1-2	.	TGCAGCGTTGAAGGACAGCCCTATGGCTACACCTTC	CSVEGQPYGYTF
TRBV20-1	TRBD2	TRBJ2-2	.	TGCAGTGTTAGCGGGACCGACACGAACACCGGGGAGCTGTTTTTT	CSVSGTDTNTGELFF
TRBV2	.	TRBJ1-5	many	TGTGCCAGCAGTGATGTCGCGAACAATCAGCCCCAGCATTTT	CASSDVANNQPQHF
TRBV6-2/TRBV6-3	.	TRBJ1-2	few	TGTGCCAGCAGTGAGGGATATGGCTACACCTTC	CASSEGYGYTF
TRBV3-1	TRBD2	TRBJ2-1	few	TGTGCCAGCAGCTCCTTGGAGGGACTAGCGGGAAGCTCCTACAATGAGCAGTTCTTC	CASSSLEGLAGSSYNEQFF
TRBV18	.	TRBJ2-1	.	TGTGCCAGCTCAACTCCCTCCGGTGAGCAGTTCTTC	CASSTPSGEQFF
TRBV2	.	TRBJ1-5	few	TGTGCCAGCAGGAAACAGGGAGGGTATAGCAATCAGCCCCAGCATTTT	CASRKQGGYSNQPQHF
TRBV6-1	TRBD1	TRBJ2-3	few	TGTGCCAGCAGTCTTTGGGTTCAGGGGGCCACAGATACGCAGTATTTT	CASSLWVQGATDTQYF
TRBV18	TRBD1	TRBJ1-2	few	TGTGCCAGCTCACCACCTAACACAGGGGTTGGCTACACCTTC	CASSPPNTGVGYTF
TRBV10-3	.	TRBJ1-1	few	TGTGCCATCAGTGGTGATGGGGCCGAGGCTTTCTTT	CAISGDGAEAFF
TRBV9	.	TRBJ1-1	.	TGTGCCAGCAGCGTAGGGGAGACAGGTGTGAACACTGAAGCTTTCTTT	CASSVGETGVNTEAFF
TRBV24-1	TRBD1	TRBJ2-2	.	TGTGCCACCAGTGATTTGGGGACAGGGTCCGGGGAGCTGTTTTTT	CATSDLGTGSGELFF
TRBV12-3/TRBV12-4	.	TRBJ2-5	many	TGTGCCAGCAGTCCCTCCCCACGGACCCAGTACTTC	CASSPSPRTQYF
TRBV20-1	.	TRBJ2-7	many	TGCAGTGATCCGGGACACCCTCCCGGAAGGTCCTACGAGCAGTACTTC	CSDPGHPPGRSYEQYF
TRBV2	.	TRBJ1-2	many	TGTGCCAGCAGTGAATGGGCGCGTGGCTACACCTTC	CASSEWARGYTF
TRBV19	.	TRBJ1-4	many	TGTGCCAGCCGCCGCGATTCTAGGGAAAAACTGTTTTTT	CASRRDSREKLFF
TRBV21-1	.	TRBJ1-2	.	TGTGCCAGCAGCAACAGCCGATTCTATGGCTACACCTTC	CASSNSRFYGYTF
TRBV19	.	TRBJ1-4	few	TGTGCCAGTAGTACGCAAGCTTCCTGGGGGGAAAAACTGTTTTTT	CASSTQASWGEKLFF
TRBV29-1	TRBD1	TRBJ2-7	.	TGCAGTTACAGGGGGCAGGCCTACGAGCAGTACTTC	CSYRGQAYEQYF
TRBV6-4	TRBD1	TRBJ1-2	.	TGTGCCAGCAGATCCGGGACAGGGACCTATGGCTACACCTTC	CASRSGTGTYGYTF
TRBV11-2	.	TRBJ1-3	.	TGTGCCAGCAGCGAGGGGACCTACTCTGGAAACACCATATATTTT	CASSEGTYSGNTIYF
TRBV18	TRBD2	TRBJ2-3	many	TGTGCCAGCTCACTCCGGACTAGCTCAGATACGCAGTATTTT	CASSLRTSSDTQYF
TRBV29-1	.	TRBJ1-2	few	TGCAGCGTTGTACCCCCTGCACTCTATGGCTACACCTTC	CSVVPPALYGYTF
TRBV3-1	.	TRBJ1-1	.	TGTGCCAGCAGCCAAGTAGTTGGGGTCCGATCTCAAGCTTTCTTT	CASSQVVGVRSQAFF
TRBV7-9	TRBD2	TRBJ2-1	.	TGTGCCAGCAGCTTTGTAGGCCTAGCGGGGGGCGATGAGCAGTTCTTC	CASSFVGLAGGDEQFF
TRBV20-1	.	TRBJ1-1	.	TGCAGTGCTATAGAACTCGGGGGCGGCACTGAAGCTTTCTTT	CSAIELGGGTEAFF
TRBV10-3	TRBD1	TRBJ1-2	.	TGTGCCATCAGTAACGGACAGGGTGATGGCTACACCTTC	CAISNGQGDGYTF
TRBV5-4	TRBD2	TRBJ2-1	many	TGTGCCAGCAGCCCCGGGGGGGGCTCCTACAATGAGCAGTTCTTC	CASSPGGGSYNEQFF